This T cell receptor beta chain was obtained from a study of vaccination and CD4 T cells after COVID-19. Across the whole study: Investigators took post-vaccine samples a median roughly 72 days after dose two, within a range of 14 to 241. Overlapping spike peptides of SARS-CoV-2, HCoV-NL63, HCoV-OC43 and HCoV-229E stimulated the cells.

Treatment: 10-day PBMC culture with coronavirus spike peptide pools or control peptides (ViraFEST assay). Antigen-specific T cell expansion with peptide pools preceded TCR sequencing in the ViraFEST approach. Oncomine TCR Beta short-read sequencing was applied to DNA from cultured CD4+ T cells. Using the QIAamp micro DNA kit, genomic DNA was extracted from the CD4+ T cells that had been cultured. One entry per CDR3 protein, called by TCRdb with MiXCR from the PCR reads. The data contain around 20,000 distinct CDR3 sequences, 58% of them seen just once; the ten biggest clones take up approximately 6.3%. As regards this clonotype: Its antigen remains unidentified.

Sequenced here: CD4+ T cells from blood, cultured in vitro, sampled before SARS-CoV-2 vaccination. This receptor was obtained from a human donor who had recovered from COVID-19.

CDR3 loop: CASSGGGLPYNEQFF. The CDR3 nucleotides are TGTGCCAGCAGTGGGGGGGGGCTTCCCTACAATGAGCAGTTCTTC. The chain uses TRBV6-1 and TRBJ2-1, with a weak D call TRBD2 (7 bases). Trimming took 4 bases from V and 2 from J, leaving 12 bases between them. Germline V gene data show CDR1 as MNHNS and CDR2 as SASEGT. The CDR3 totals 15 residues.